This TCR beta chain was identified in a study of cytomegalovirus exposure and HLA in healthy donors. Notes on the study in general: Many donors shared some public TCRs, even though most TCR sequences were rare. Confirmation was obtained in vitro that a few CMV-associated chains are specific for CMV antigens. Among TCR beta chains, those listed as cytomegalovirus-associated numbered over 150.

Libraries were prepared by immunoSEQ multiplex PCR; TCRdb keeps only in-frame clonotypes and omits some of them. This sample has fewer than 150,000 clones, with approximately 86% found just once. A word on this clone: Its specificity is not known.

The V and J ends lost 2 bases and 3 bases respectively, with 2 bases between them. The V gene's germline CDR1 is DFQATT and CDR2 SNEGSKA (reference sequence). This CDR3 is built from 11 residues. The rearrangement links TRBV20-1 to TRBJ2-4; D is undetermined. The sequenced sample was PBMCs. This clonotype was sampled from a man between 18 and 35 years old in good health and CMV-seropositive. The CDR3 spells CSARLKNIQYF. CDR3 coding DNA: TGCAGTGCTAGACTCAAAAACATTCAGTACTTC.